This TCR beta chain was sequenced for a study of T cell repertoires in cytomegalovirus infection. Whole-study context: CMV infection together with matching HLA type was indicated by public TCR beta signatures.

TCRdb analysed the reads with MiXCR anew, one entry per CDR3 protein. The profile shows roughly 240,000 distinct CDR3 sequences, 6.5% of them singletons. Study-wide results and caveats: Predominance within the ex vivo response was attributable to HLA-C-restricted CMV-specific TCR beta clonotypes. The cumulative frequency of public TCR beta families identified carriers of CMV plus the relevant HLA.

This clonotype was seen repeatedly, ten times or more. Antigen unknown. Trimming removed 0 bases from V and 2 bases from J, with 7 bases in between. Germline V gives CDR1 LGHNA, CDR2 YSLEER. The CDR3 extends over 14 amino acids. The source is a human donor in good health (CMV status not recorded). Some clones in this sample may be carry-over from other donors' samples. The rearrangement uses TRBV4-3 and TRBJ1-2; D is unresolved. The sequenced material came from PBMCs. CDR3 sequence reads: CASSQDRPNYGYTF. CDR3 bases: TGCGCCAGCAGCCAAGATAGGCCCAACTATGGCTACACCTTC.